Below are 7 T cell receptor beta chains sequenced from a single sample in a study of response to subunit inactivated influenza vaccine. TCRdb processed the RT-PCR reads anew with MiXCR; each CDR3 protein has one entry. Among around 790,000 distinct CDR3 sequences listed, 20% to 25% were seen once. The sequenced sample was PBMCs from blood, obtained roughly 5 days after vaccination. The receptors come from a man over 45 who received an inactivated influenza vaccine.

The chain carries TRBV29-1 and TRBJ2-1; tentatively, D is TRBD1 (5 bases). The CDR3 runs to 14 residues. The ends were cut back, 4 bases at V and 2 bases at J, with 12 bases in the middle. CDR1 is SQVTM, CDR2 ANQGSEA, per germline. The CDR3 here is CSVVGRGTYNEQFF. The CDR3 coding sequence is TGCAGCGTTGTGGGAAGGGGAACCTACAATGAGCAGTTCTTC.

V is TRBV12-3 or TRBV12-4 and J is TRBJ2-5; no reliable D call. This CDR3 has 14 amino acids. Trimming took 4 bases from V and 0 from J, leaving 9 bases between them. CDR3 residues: CASSSYRDQETQYF. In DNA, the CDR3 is TGTGCCAGCAGTTCTTACCGGGACCAAGAGACCCAGTACTTC.

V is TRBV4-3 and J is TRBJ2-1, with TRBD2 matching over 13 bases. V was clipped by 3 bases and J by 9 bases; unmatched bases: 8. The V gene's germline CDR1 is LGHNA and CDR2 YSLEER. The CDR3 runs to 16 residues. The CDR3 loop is CASSQVTSGRAGEQFF. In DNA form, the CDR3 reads TGCGCCAGCAGCCAGGTTACTAGCGGGAGGGCCGGTGAGCAGTTCTTC.

CDR3 amino acids: CASSPSGRENIQYF. The DNA for the CDR3 is TGTGCCAGCAGCCCTAGCGGGAGGGAAAACATTCAGTACTTC. The chain is built from TRBV28 and TRBJ2-4; 12 positions match TRBD2. The CDR3 is 14 residues long. The V segment lost 6 bases and the J segment 5 bases; nucleotides outside the gene matches: 2. From germline, CDR1 is MDHEN and CDR2 SYDVKM.

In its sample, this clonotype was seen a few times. CDR3 amino acids: CASSLFGLTSGEQYF. The CDR3 DNA follows: TGTGCCAGCAGCTTGTTCGGGTTGACTAGTGGCGAGCAGTACTTC. The chain combines TRBV5-6 with TRBJ2-7, with D perhaps TRBD2 (6 bases). Deletions cut 1 base from V and 6 bases from J, with 17 bases between. The length of the CDR3 is 15 residues. Germline CDR1 and CDR2: SGHDT and YYEEEE.

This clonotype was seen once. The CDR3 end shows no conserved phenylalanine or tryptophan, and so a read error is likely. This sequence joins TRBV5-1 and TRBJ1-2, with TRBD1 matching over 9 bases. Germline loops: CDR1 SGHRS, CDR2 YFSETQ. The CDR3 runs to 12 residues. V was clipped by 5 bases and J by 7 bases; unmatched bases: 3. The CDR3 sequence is CASSNRGLGYTL. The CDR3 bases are TGCGCCAGCAGTAACAGGGGGCTTGGCTACACCCTC.

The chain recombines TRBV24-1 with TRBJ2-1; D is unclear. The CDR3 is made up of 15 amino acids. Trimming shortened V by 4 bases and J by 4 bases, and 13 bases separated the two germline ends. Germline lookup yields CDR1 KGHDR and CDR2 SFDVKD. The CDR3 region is CATSEADLSYNEQFF. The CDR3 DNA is TGTGCCACCAGTGAAGCAGACCTAAGTTACAATGAGCAGTTCTTC.